The sequence of this T cell receptor (beta chain) was determined in a study of siplizumab effects on memory and regulatory T cells. Study-level findings and limits: Mappable alloreactive CD4+ clones were on average about 62% Treg-derived with siplizumab, roughly 25% in controls. Unstimulated naive T cells seemed to show more diversity than memory cells did, and they also seemed to be among the major contributors to the alloresponse.

The CDR3 contains 15 residues. In germline, CDR1 is MDHEN, CDR2 SYDVKM. V lost 2 bases to trimming and J lost 0 bases, with 5 bases between them. The table came from immunoSEQ multiplex PCR; TCRdb's copy has only in-frame clones and leaves some out. Of over 95,000 clones in the sample, 80% to 95% were seen once. To note about this clone: Its antigen is unknown.

This receptor was identified in a human donor in good health. The sample consisted of non-Treg CD4+ T cells sorted from blood. V gene TRBV28 combines with J gene TRBJ2-6; no firm D call. CDR3 sequence reads: CASSLMGSGANVLTF. The CDR3 nucleotides are TGTGCCAGCAGTTTAATGGGCTCTGGGGCCAACGTCCTGACTTTC.